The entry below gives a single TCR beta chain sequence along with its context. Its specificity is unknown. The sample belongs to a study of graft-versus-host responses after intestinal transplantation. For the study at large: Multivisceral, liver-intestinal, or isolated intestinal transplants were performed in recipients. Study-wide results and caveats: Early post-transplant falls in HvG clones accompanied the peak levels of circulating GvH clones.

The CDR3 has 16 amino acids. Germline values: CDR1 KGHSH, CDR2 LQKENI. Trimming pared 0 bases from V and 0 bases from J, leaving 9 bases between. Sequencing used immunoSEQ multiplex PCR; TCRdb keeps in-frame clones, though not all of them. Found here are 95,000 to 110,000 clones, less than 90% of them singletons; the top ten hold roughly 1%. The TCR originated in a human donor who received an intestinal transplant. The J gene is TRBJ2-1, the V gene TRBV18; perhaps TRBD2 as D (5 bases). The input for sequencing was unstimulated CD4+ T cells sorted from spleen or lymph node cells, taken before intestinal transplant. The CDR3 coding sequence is TGTGCCAGCTCACCACCTAGCGCGAGCTCCTACAATGAGCAGTTCTTC. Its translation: CASSPPSASSYNEQFF.